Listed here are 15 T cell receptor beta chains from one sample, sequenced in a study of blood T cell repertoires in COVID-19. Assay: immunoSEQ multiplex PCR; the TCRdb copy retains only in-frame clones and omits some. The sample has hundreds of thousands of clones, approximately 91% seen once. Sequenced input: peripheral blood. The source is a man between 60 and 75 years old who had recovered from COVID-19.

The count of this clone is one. CDR3 protein: CASSLLGQGSSPLHF. The CDR3 DNA follows: TGTGCCAGCAGTTTATTGGGACAGGGGAGTTCACCCCTCCACTTT. The chain uses TRBV28 and TRBJ1-6, with 10 bases lining up with TRBD1. The CDR3 consists of 15 residues. The J segment lost 9 bases and the V segment lost 1 base, leaving 3 bases of the junction unmatched. Germline V gene data show CDR1 as MDHEN and CDR2 as SYDVKM.

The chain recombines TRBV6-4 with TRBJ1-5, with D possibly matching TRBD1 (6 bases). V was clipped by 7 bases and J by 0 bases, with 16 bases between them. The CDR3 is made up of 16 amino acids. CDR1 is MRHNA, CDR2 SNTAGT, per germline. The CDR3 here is CASNIQGRGSNQPQHF. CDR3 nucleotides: TGTGCCAGCAATATTCAGGGGAGAGGTAGCAATCAGCCCCAGCATTTT.

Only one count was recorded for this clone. The CDR3 DNA is TGTGCCAGCAGTTCACGGCGGGGTTTTTCCGGAGAGCAGTACTTC. As protein: CASSSRRGFSGEQYF. The V call is TRBV28, the J call TRBJ2-7, with D perhaps TRBD2 (6 bases). CDR1 is MDHEN, CDR2 SYDVKM, per germline. The CDR3 sequence is 15 residues long. Trimming removed 4 bases at V and 7 bases at J, with 20 bases between.

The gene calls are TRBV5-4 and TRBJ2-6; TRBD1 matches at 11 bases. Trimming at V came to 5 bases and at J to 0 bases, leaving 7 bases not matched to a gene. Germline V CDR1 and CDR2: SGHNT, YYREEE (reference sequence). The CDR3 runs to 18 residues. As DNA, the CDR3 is TGTGCCAGCAGGGTGGGACAGGGGGGACTCTCTGGGGCCAACGTCCTGACTTTC. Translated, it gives CASRVGQGGLSGANVLTF. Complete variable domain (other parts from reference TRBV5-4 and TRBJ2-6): ETGVTQSPTHLIKTRGQQVTLRCSSQSGHNTVSWYQQALGQGPQFIFQYYREEENGRGNFPPRFSGLQFPNYSSELNVNALELDDSALYLCASRVGQGGLSGANVLTFGAGSRLTVL.

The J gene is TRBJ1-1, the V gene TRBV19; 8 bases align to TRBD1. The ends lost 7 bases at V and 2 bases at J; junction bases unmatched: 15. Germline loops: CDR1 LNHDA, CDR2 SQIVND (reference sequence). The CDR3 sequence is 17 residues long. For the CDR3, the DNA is TGTGCCAGTAACGCGGACAGGGCTTTAACCCTCAACACTGAAGCTTTCTTT. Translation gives CASNADRALTLNTEAFF.

The CDR3 DNA sequence: TGCAGTGTGGGCGGGAGGAATGAGCAGTTCTTC. Encoded protein: CSVGGRNEQFF. The chain carries TRBV20-1 and TRBJ2-1; TRBD2 agrees at 8 bases. Germline V gene data show CDR1 as DFQATT and CDR2 as SNEGSKA (reference sequence). This CDR3 comprises 11 residues. The V gene end was trimmed by 7 bases and the J gene end by 7 bases; junction bases not matched to a gene: 3.

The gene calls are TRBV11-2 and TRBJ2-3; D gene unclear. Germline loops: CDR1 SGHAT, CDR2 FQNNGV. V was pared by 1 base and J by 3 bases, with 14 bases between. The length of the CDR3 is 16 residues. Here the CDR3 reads CASSLVSGGMTDTQYF. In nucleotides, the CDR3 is TGTGCCAGCAGCTTAGTCTCTGGCGGAATGACAGATACGCAGTATTTT. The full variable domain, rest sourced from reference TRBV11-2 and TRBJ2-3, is EAGVAQSPRYKIIEKRQSVAFWCNPISGHATLYWYQQILGQGPKLLIQFQNNGVVDDSQLPKDRFSAERLKGVDSTLKIQPAKLEDSAVYLCASSLVSGGMTDTQYFGPGTRLTVL.

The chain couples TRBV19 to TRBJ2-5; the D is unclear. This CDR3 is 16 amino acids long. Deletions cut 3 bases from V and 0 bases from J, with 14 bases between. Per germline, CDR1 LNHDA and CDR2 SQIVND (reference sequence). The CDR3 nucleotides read TGTGCCAGTAGTATTAATCCCGTTTCGTACCAAGAGACCCAGTACTTC. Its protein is CASSINPVSYQETQYF.

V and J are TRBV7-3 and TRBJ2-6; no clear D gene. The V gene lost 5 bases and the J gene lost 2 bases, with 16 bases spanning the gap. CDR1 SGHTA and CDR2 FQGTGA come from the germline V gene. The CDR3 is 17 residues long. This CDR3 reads CASSPHMTQAGANVLTF. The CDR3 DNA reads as TGTGCCAGCAGCCCCCATATGACCCAGGCTGGGGCCAACGTCCTGACTTTC. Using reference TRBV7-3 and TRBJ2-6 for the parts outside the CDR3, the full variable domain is GAGVSQTPSNKVTEKGKYVELRCDPISGHTALYWYRQSLGQGPEFLIYFQGTGAADDSGLPNDRFFAVRPEGSVSTLKIQRTERGDSAVYLCASSPHMTQAGANVLTFGAGSRLTVL.

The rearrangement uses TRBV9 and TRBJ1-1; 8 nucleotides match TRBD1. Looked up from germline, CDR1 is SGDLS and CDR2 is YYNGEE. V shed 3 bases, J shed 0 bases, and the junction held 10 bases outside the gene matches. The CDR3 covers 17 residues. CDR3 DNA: TGTGCCAGCAGCGCACCCAGGGGGCGTGAGGTGAACACTGAAGCTTTCTTT. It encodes CASSAPRGREVNTEAFF.

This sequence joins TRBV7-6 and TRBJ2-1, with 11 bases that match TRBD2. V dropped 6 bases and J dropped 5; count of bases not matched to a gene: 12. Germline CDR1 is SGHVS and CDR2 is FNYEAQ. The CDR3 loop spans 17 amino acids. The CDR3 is CASSTNPGLAVHNEQFF. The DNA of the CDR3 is TGTGCCAGCAGTACTAACCCGGGACTAGCGGTTCACAATGAGCAGTTCTTC.

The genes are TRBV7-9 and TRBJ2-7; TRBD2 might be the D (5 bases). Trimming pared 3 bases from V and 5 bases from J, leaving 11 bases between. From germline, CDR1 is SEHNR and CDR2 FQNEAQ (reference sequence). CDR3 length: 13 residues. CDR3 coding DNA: TGTGCCAGCAGCTTTAGTACGGGAAACGAGCAGTACTTC. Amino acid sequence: CASSFSTGNEQYF.

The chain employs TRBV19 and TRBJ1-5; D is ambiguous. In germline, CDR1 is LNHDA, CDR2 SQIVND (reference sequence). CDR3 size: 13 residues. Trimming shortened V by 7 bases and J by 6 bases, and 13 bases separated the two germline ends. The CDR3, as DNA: TGTGCCAGTACCACGGGAGTTGGTCAGCCCCAGCATTTT. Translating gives CASTTGVGQPQHF.

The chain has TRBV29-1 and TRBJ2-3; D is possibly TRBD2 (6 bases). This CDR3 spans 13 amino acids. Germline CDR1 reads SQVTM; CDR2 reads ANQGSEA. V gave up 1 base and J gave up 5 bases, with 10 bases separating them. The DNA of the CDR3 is TGCAGCGTTGAAGGGGGAGGAAGAGATACGCAGTATTTT. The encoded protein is CSVEGGGRDTQYF.

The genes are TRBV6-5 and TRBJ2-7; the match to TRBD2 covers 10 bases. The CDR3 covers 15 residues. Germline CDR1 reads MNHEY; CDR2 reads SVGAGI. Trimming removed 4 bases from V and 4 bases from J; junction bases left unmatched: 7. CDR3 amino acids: CASSFLAGVMYEQYF. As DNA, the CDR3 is TGTGCCAGCAGTTTTCTAGCGGGAGTTATGTACGAGCAGTACTTC.